This T cell receptor beta chain was observed in a study of cytomegalovirus exposure and HLA in healthy donors. The study, taken as a whole, reports: In a later analysis, a genetic analysis reported fewer productive-TCR N-insertions in an Asian-associated ancestry cluster than the cohort average. Most of the CMV-associated TCR beta chains (in a later analysis) appeared to be HLA-restricted.

Of note for this clone: Its matching antigen is unknown.

PCR used 60 Vbeta primers and 13 Jbeta primers. Using immunoSEQ multiplex PCR, the repertoire was profiled, and TCRdb retains in-frame clones only, with some absent. The sample totals about 130,000 clones. The receptor was isolated from a man aged 18 to 30 in good health and CMV-seronegative. Source material: PBMCs.

The CDR3 here is CAISESKGASAGELFF. CDR3 DNA sequence: TGTGCCATCAGTGAGTCGAAAGGGGCATCCGCCGGGGAGCTGTTTTTT. V gene TRBV10-3 combines with J gene TRBJ2-2; tentative D call: TRBD1 (5 bases). V lost 0 bases to trimming and J lost 6 bases, with 14 bases between them. The V gene's germline CDR1 is ENHRY and CDR2 SYGVKD. CDR3 size: 16 residues.